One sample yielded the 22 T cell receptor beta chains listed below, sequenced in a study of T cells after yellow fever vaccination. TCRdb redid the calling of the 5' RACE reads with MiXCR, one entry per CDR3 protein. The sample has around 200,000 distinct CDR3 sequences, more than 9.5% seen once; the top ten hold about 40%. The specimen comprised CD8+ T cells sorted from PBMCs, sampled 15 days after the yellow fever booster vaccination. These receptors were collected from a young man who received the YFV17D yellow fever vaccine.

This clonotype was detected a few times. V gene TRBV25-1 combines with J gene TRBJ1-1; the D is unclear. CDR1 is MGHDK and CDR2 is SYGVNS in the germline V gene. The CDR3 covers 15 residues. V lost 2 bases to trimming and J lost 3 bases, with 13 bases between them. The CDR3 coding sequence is TGTGCCAGCAGTGAAGGGCGCTCGGAGTACACTGAAGCTTTCTTT. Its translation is CASSEGRSEYTEAFF.

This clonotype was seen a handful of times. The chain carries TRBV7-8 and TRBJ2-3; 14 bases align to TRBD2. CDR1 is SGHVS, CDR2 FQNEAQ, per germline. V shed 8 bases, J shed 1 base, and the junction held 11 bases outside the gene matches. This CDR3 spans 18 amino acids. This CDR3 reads CASEYTGTSGGGTDTQYF. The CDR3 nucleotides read TGTGCCAGCGAATACACCGGGACTAGCGGGGGAGGCACAGATACGCAGTATTTT.

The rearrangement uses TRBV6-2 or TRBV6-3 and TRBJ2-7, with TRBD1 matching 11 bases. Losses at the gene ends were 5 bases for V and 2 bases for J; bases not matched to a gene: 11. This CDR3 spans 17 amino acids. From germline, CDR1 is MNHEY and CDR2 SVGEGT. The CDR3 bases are TGTGCCAGCAGTCGCGATCGAGGGACAGGGGGAACCTACGAGCAGTACGTC. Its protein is CASSRDRGTGGTYEQYV.

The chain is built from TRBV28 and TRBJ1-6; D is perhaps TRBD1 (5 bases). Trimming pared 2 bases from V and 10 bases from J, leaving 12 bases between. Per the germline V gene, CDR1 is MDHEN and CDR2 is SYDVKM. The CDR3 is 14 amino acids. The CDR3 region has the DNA TGTGCCAGCAGTTTAATGGCAGGGCGATCACCCCTCCACTTT. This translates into CASSLMAGRSPLHF.

The CDR3, as DNA: TGCAGTGCTAATCATCATTACAATGAGCAGTTCTTC. Translation gives CSANHHYNEQFF. The V and J genes are TRBV20-1 and TRBJ2-1; D ambiguous. From germline, CDR1 is DFQATT and CDR2 SNEGSKA (reference sequence). V was clipped by 4 bases and J by 4 bases, with 8 bases between them. The CDR3 totals 12 residues.

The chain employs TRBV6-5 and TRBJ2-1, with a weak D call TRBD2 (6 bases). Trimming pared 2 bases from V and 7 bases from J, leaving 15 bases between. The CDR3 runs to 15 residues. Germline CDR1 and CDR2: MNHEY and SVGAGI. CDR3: CASSYTGLARNEQFF. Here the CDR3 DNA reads TGTGCCAGCAGTTACACGGGACTGGCTAGGAATGAGCAGTTCTTC.

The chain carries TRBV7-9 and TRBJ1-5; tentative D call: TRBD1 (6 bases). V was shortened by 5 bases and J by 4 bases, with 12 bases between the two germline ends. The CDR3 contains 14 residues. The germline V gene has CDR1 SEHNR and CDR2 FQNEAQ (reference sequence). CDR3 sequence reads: CASSQDSLNQPQHF. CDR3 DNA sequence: TGTGCCAGCAGCCAGGACAGCCTAAATCAGCCCCAGCATTTT.

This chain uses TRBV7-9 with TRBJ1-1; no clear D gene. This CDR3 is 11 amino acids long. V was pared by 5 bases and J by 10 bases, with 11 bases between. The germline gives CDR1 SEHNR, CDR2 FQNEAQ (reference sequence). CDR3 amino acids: CASSPVLLAFF. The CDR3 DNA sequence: TGTGCCAGCAGCCCAGTGTTGTTAGCTTTCTTT.

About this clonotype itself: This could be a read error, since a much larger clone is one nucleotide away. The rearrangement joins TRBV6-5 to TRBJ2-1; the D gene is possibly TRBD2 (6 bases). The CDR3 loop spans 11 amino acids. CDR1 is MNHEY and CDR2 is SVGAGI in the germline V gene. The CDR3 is CASRAGNVQFF. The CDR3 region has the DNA TGTGCCAGCAGGGCGGGGAATGTGCAGTTCTTC.

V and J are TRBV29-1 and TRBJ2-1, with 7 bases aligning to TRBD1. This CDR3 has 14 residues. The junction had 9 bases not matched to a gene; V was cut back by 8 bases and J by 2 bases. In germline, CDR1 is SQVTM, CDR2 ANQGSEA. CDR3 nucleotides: TGCAGCATAACATGGGACAGACCCTACAATGAGCAGTTCTTC. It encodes CSITWDRPYNEQFF.

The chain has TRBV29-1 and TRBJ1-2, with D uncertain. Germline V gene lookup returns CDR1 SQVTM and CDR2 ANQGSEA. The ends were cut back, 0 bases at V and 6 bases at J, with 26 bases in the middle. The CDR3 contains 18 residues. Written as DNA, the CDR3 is TGCAGCGTTGAAGAAGTCGCGGTAGAGGGAATCCCTCATGATGGCTACACCTTC. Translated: CSVEEVAVEGIPHDGYTF.

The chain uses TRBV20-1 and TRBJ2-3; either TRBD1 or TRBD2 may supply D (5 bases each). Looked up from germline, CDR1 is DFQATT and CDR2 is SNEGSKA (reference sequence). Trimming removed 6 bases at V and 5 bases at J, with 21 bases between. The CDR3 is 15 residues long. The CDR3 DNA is TGCAGTGCCCCGAACCCCCTACATGGGGGAGATACGCAGTATTTT. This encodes CSAPNPLHGGDTQYF.

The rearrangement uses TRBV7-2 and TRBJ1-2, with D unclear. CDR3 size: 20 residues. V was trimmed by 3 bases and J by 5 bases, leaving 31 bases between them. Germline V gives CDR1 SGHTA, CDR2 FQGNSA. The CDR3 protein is CASSFARGGSKLSYPYGYTF. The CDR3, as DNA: TGTGCCAGCAGCTTCGCCCGGGGAGGGTCAAAGCTGTCCTATCCTTATGGCTACACCTTC. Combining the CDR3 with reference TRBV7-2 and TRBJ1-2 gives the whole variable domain GAGVSQSPSNKVTEKGKDVELRCDPISGHTALYWYRQSLGQGLEFLIYFQGNSAPDKSGLPSDRFSAERTGGSVSTLTIQRTQQEDSAVYLCASSFARGGSKLSYPYGYTFGSGTRLTVV.

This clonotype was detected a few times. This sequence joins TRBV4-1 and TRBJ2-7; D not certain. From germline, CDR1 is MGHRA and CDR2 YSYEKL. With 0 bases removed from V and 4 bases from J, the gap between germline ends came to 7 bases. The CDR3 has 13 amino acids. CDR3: CASSQEGLYEQYF. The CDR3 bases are TGCGCCAGCAGCCAAGAAGGGCTTTACGAGCAGTACTTC.

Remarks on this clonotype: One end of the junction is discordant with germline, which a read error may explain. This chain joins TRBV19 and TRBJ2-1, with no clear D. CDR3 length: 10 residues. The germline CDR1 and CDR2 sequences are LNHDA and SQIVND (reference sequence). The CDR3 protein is CATADGEKFF. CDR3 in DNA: TGTGCCACCGCAGACGGTGAGAAGTTCTTC.

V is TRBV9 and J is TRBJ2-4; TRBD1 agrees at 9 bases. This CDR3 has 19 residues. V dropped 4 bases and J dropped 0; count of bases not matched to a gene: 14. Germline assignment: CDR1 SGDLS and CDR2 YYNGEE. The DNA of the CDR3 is TGTGCCAGCAGCCACCCCCGGACAGGGGTAACGGGAGCCAAAAACATTCAGTACTTC. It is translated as CASSHPRTGVTGAKNIQYF.

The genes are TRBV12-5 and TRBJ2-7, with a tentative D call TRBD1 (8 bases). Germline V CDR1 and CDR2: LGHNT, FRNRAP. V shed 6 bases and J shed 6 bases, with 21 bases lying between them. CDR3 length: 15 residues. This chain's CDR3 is CASGTPQGAGVEQYF. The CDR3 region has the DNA TGTGCTAGTGGCACTCCCCAGGGGGCGGGGGTCGAGCAGTACTTC.

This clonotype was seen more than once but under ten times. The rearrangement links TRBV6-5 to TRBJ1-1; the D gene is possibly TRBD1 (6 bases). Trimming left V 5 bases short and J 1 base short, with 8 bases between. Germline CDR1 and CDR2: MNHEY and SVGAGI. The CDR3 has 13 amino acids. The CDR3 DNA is TGTGCCAGCAGTGGGGGGCCGAACACTGAAGCTTTCTTT. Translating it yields CASSGGPNTEAFF.

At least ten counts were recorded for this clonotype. CDR3 protein: CSVVSRADEQFF. The CDR3, as DNA: TGCAGCGTTGTATCCAGGGCAGATGAGCAGTTCTTC. The chain joins TRBV29-1 to TRBJ2-1, with D possibly being TRBD1 (5 bases). Germline-derived CDR1 and CDR2 are SQVTM and ANQGSEA. Trimming took off 4 bases at V and 8 bases at J, with 12 bases between the two ends. CDR3 size: 12 residues.

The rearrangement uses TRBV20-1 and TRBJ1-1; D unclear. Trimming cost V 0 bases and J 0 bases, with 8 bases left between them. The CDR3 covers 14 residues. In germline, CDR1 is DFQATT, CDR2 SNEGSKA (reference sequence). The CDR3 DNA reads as TGCAGTGCTAGAGAGTCCACGATGAACACTGAAGCTTTCTTT. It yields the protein CSARESTMNTEAFF.

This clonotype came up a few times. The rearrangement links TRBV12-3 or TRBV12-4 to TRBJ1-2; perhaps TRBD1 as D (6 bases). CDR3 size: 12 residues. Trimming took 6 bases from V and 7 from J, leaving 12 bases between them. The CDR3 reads CASSVDRSGYTF. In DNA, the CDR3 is TGTGCCAGCAGCGTAGACAGGAGTGGCTACACCTTC.

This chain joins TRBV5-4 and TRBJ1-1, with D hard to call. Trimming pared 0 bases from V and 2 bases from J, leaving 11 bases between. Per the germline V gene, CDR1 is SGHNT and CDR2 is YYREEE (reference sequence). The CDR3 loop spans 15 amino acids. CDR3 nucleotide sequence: TGTGCCAGCAGCTTGGCGGCAGCCTCAAACACTGAAGCTTTCTTT. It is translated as CASSLAAASNTEAFF.